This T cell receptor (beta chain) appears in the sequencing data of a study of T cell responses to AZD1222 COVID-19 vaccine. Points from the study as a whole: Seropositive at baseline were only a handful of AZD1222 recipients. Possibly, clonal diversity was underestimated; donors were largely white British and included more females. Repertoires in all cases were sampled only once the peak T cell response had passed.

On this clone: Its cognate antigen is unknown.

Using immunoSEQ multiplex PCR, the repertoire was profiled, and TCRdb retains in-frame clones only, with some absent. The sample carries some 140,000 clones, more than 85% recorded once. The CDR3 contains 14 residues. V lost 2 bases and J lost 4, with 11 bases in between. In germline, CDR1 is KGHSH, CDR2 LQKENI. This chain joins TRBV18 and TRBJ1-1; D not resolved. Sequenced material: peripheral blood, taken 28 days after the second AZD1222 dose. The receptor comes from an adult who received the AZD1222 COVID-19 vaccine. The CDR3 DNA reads TGTGCCAGCTCACCATCAGATATATCCACTGAAGCTTTCTTT. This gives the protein CASSPSDISTEAFF.